These 22 T cell receptor beta chains were sequenced from one sample in a study of blood T cell repertoires in COVID-19 (dated by TCRdb to about 2020). The method was the immunoSEQ multiplex PCR assay. TCRdb retrieved this table from immuneACCESS and kept in-frame rearrangements only. Not all clones are present; in checked studies, unresolved V genes account for under half, and no reason is known for the remainder. The table for this sample lists 50,000 to 65,000 clones; 92% of them were counted only once. The ten largest make up approximately 6% of the sample. What was sequenced was peripheral blood. The receptors originated from a human donor in a cohort sampled during active COVID-19.

V gene TRBV18 combines with J gene TRBJ2-1, with 8 bases that match TRBD2. The CDR3 sequence is 14 residues long. V trimming: 4 bases; J trimming: 6 bases; junction bases outside the gene matches: 5. The germline V gene has CDR1 KGHSH and CDR2 LQKENI. CDR3 in amino acids: CASSQRELGNEQFF. For the CDR3, the DNA is TGTGCCAGCTCACAGCGGGAGTTGGGCAATGAGCAGTTCTTC.

The chain carries TRBV25-1 and TRBJ1-1; D is perhaps TRBD1 (6 bases). The germline CDR1 and CDR2 sequences are MGHDK and SYGVNS. Trimming shortened V by 4 bases and J by 1 base, and 13 bases separated the two germline ends. The CDR3 is 15 residues long. The CDR3 sequence: CASSAPGHPNTEAFF. CDR3 nucleotide sequence: TGTGCCAGCAGTGCCCCGGGACACCCGAACACTGAAGCTTTCTTT.

A single count supports this clone. This sequence joins TRBV18 and TRBJ2-7, with D possibly being TRBD1 (6 bases). This CDR3 comprises 14 residues. Germline loops: CDR1 KGHSH, CDR2 LQKENI. The V end was cut by 3 bases, the J end by 5 bases, with 14 bases between. CDR3 sequence (DNA): TGTGCCAGCTCACCCACACAGGGTTCCCACGAGCAGTACTTC. Amino acid sequence: CASSPTQGSHEQYF.

The chain links TRBV7-9 to TRBJ2-1; perhaps TRBD2 as D (6 bases). The CDR3 contains 12 residues. Germline V CDR1 and CDR2: SEHNR, FQNEAQ (reference sequence). Trimming took off 3 bases at V and 6 bases at J, with 6 bases between the two ends. The CDR3 coding sequence is TGTGCCAGCAGCTTTAGCGGCAATGAGCAGTTCTTC. Residues: CASSFSGNEQFF.

This clone came up a few times. The chain uses TRBV3-1 (or the pseudogene TRBV3-2) and TRBJ1-5; D call uncertain. The germline gives CDR1 LGHDT, CDR2 YNNKEL (reference sequence). The CDR3 loop spans 14 amino acids. V was trimmed by 1 base and J by 4 bases, leaving 8 bases between them. This CDR3 is CASSQGPGNQPQHF. CDR3 DNA: TGTGCCAGCAGCCAAGGCCCGGGTAATCAGCCCCAGCATTTT.

The CDR3 region is CASSLSTGLFGELFF. The CDR3 DNA reads as TGTGCCAGCAGCCTTTCGACAGGGTTGTTCGGGGAGCTGTTTTTT. The rearrangement joins TRBV5-6 to TRBJ2-2; 7 bases align to TRBD1. V was clipped by 4 bases and J by 7 bases; unmatched bases: 10. The CDR3 totals 15 residues. The germline V gene encodes CDR1 SGHDT and CDR2 YYEEEE.

V usage is TRBV7-2 and J usage is TRBJ1-4; 11 bases fit TRBD1. There are 17 residues in the CDR3. Germline CDR1 reads SGHTA; CDR2 reads FQGNSA. Germline trimming cut 1 base from V and 7 bases from J; bases unmatched to any gene: 8. Here the CDR3 DNA reads TGTGCCAGCAGCTTAGACAGGGGGACAGGGGGTGGTGAAAAACTGTTTTTT. Amino acid sequence: CASSLDRGTGGGEKLFF.

The chain combines TRBV4-3 with TRBJ1-4, with a weak D call TRBD1 (5 bases). This CDR3 is built from 13 residues. Germline CDR1 reads LGHNA; CDR2 reads YSLEER. Trimming left V 3 bases short and J 11 bases short, with 13 bases between. The DNA for the CDR3 is TGCGCCAGCAGCCAGATGGGGCAATTTAAACTGTTTTTT. Translation: CASSQMGQFKLFF.

The gene calls are TRBV9 and TRBJ2-1; weak D call: TRBD1 (7 bases). CDR1 is SGDLS, CDR2 YYNGEE, per germline. Trimming took 0 bases from V and 9 from J, leaving 13 bases between them. The CDR3 is 14 residues long. The DNA of the CDR3 is TGTGCCAGCAGCGTAGTGGGGCAGGGGGGTGAGCAGTTCTTC. It codes for CASSVVGQGGEQFF.

The chain uses TRBV15 and TRBJ2-5, with TRBD1 as a possible D gene (6 bases). Per germline, CDR1 LNHNV and CDR2 YYDKDF (reference sequence). This CDR3 contains 14 residues. The V end was cut by 1 base, the J end by 3 bases, with 9 bases between. This chain's CDR3 is CATSRGGQKETQYF. CDR3 bases: TGTGCCACCAGCAGAGGGGGACAAAAAGAGACCCAGTACTTC.

J is TRBJ2-2 and V is TRBV4-1, with 7 bases that match TRBD2. Germline CDR1 is MGHRA and CDR2 is YSYEKL. J gave up 0 bases and V 0 bases, and 10 bases lay outside the gene matches. The CDR3 spans 19 residues. The CDR3 is CASSQDGSGLSPNTGELFF. In nucleotides, the CDR3 is TGCGCCAGCAGCCAAGACGGGTCGGGACTATCACCGAACACCGGGGAGCTGTTTTTT.

This clone appeared a single time. The rearrangement joins TRBV5-1 to TRBJ2-3; D might be TRBD1 (5 bases). The V gene's germline CDR1 is SGHRS and CDR2 YFSETQ. The V gene lost 7 bases and the J gene lost 7 bases, with 19 bases spanning the gap. The CDR3 extends over 14 amino acids. The CDR3 DNA is TGCGCCAGCGAGGACACCGGATCTGTTAATACGCAGTATTTT. Translation gives CASEDTGSVNTQYF.

The CDR3, as DNA: TGTGCCAGCAGCGATCGAGTACTAGCGGGAGATACGCAGTATTTT. Its protein is CASSDRVLAGDTQYF. J is TRBJ2-3 and V is TRBV7-2, with TRBD2 identical over 9 bases. The trim removed 5 bases at V and 5 bases at J, leaving 8 bases unmatched. Per the germline V gene, CDR1 is SGHTA and CDR2 is FQGNSA. The CDR3 has 15 amino acids.

V and J are TRBV24-1 and TRBJ1-2, with unresolved D. Germline assignment: CDR1 KGHDR and CDR2 SFDVKD. The CDR3 has 14 residues. V lost 12 bases, J lost 0 bases, and 16 bases lay in between. CDR3 sequence: CAPIEGPANYGYTF. The DNA for the CDR3 is TGTGCCCCCATAGAGGGTCCAGCTAACTATGGCTACACCTTC.

The rearrangement uses TRBV6-6 and TRBJ1-5; D is unresolved. This CDR3 spans 12 amino acids. The V gene's germline CDR1 is MNHNY and CDR2 SVGAGI (reference sequence). V was shortened by 11 bases and J by 3 bases, with 11 bases between the two germline ends. The DNA of the CDR3 is TGTGCCGGATCGCAGGCCAATCAGCCCCAGCATTTT. Translating gives CAGSQANQPQHF.

The genes are TRBV3-1 (or the pseudogene TRBV3-2) and TRBJ1-2; no definite D call. The CDR3 length is 14 residues. V lost 1 base to trimming and J lost 7 bases, with 13 bases between them. The germline V gene encodes CDR1 LGHDT and CDR2 YNNKEL (reference sequence). CDR3 nucleotide sequence: TGTGCCAGCAGCCAAGGGTCGGGGATAGGTGGCTACACCTTC. It is translated as CASSQGSGIGGYTF.

The chain joins TRBV21-1 to TRBJ1-2; the table gives TRBD1 as D, unverified against the DNA. TRBV21-1 constitutes a pseudogene. The CDR3 is made up of 12 amino acids. The CDR3 DNA reads as TGTGCCAGCAGCACGACAGGAGATGGCTACACCTTC. As protein: CASSTTGDGYTF.

V and J are TRBV9 and TRBJ1-4; D is undetermined. CDR1 and CDR2 from the germline V gene are SGDLS and YYNGEE. This CDR3 region has 16 residues. The germline V and J ends were trimmed by 3 bases and 3 bases, with 15 bases remaining between them. The CDR3 coding sequence is TGTGCCAGCAGCGCCGATCGGACTTCTTCTAATGAAAAACTGTTTTTT. It is translated as CASSADRTSSNEKLFF.

The V and J genes are TRBV12-3 or TRBV12-4 and TRBJ1-2, with D possibly TRBD1 on 6 matching bases. CDR3 length: 12 amino acids. The ends were cut back, 4 bases at V and 7 bases at J, with 10 bases in the middle. This CDR3 is CASSSQGAGYTF. As DNA, the CDR3 is TGTGCCAGCAGTTCACAGGGAGCTGGCTACACCTTC.

The chain couples TRBV19 to TRBJ2-7; D not resolved. Germline CDR1 reads LNHDA; CDR2 reads SQIVND (reference sequence). The CDR3 length is 15 residues. Trimming stripped 0 bases from V and 2 bases from J, with 11 bases between. The CDR3 protein is CASSIDRVPTYEQYF. The CDR3 DNA reads as TGTGCCAGTAGTATAGATCGGGTTCCTACCTACGAGCAGTACTTC.

The gene calls are TRBV19 and TRBJ2-1, with 8 bases lining up with TRBD2. This CDR3 has 13 amino acids. Germline loops: CDR1 LNHDA, CDR2 SQIVND (reference sequence). The V segment lost 9 bases and the J segment 5 bases; nucleotides outside the gene matches: 6. As DNA, the CDR3 is TGTGCCAGCCGGCGGCGGGGGGACAATGAGCAGTTCTTC. Protein product: CASRRRGDNEQFF.

The chain joins TRBV11-2 to TRBJ1-1, with D perhaps matching TRBD1 (5 bases). Germline CDR1 is SGHAT and CDR2 is FQNNGV. V was shortened by 6 bases and J by 4 bases, with 15 bases between the two germline ends. CDR3 length: 14 residues. The CDR3 sequence: CASSTNQGSTEAFF. CDR3 in DNA: TGTGCCAGCAGTACTAATCAGGGAAGCACTGAAGCTTTCTTT. The variable domain in full, completed from reference TRBV11-2 and TRBJ1-1, reads EAGVAQSPRYKIIEKRQSVAFWCNPISGHATLYWYQQILGQGPKLLIQFQNNGVVDDSQLPKDRFSAERLKGVDSTLKIQPAKLEDSAVYLCASSTNQGSTEAFFGQGTRLTVV.